Listed here are 26 T cell receptor beta chains from one sample, sequenced in a study of vaccination and CD4 T cells after COVID-19. The study sequenced cultured CD4+ T cell DNA using the Oncomine TCR Beta short-read assay. One entry per CDR3 protein results from TCRdb running MiXCR on the PCR reads. The sample holds around 19,000 distinct CDR3 sequences; 38% are singletons and the top ten take 18%. Indicated treatment: roughly 10-day PBMC culture with coronavirus spike peptide pools or control peptides (ViraFEST assay). These receptors have no known antigen. Specimen: CD4+ T cells from blood, cultured in vitro, collected before SARS-CoV-2 vaccination. These receptors all stem from a human donor who received a COVID-19 vaccine.

This chain uses TRBV7-6 with TRBJ2-7; weak D call: TRBD2 (6 bases). CDR1 SGHVS and CDR2 FNYEAQ come from the germline V gene. The CDR3 consists of 15 residues. V lost 5 bases and J 7 bases, leaving 21 bases between the germline ends. CDR3 protein: CASSPGQELGGEQYF. As DNA, the CDR3 is TGTGCCAGCAGCCCTGGACAAGAACTAGGAGGGGAGCAGTACTTC.

This clonotype appeared a single time. CDR3 sequence (DNA): TGCGCCAGCAGCTGGGCGGTTGGAAACACCATATATTTT. This codes for CASSWAVGNTIYF. The chain employs TRBV5-1 and TRBJ1-3, with unresolved D. V lost 3 bases and J 3 bases, leaving 7 bases between the germline ends. In germline, CDR1 is SGHRS, CDR2 YFSETQ. The CDR3 runs to 13 residues.

The chain couples TRBV12-3 or TRBV12-4 to TRBJ1-2; no clear D. The V end lost 2 bases, the J end lost 5 bases, and 6 bases lay between the germline ends. The CDR3 has 12 amino acids. CDR3 residues: CASSLLGYGYTF. CDR3 nucleotides: TGTGCCAGCAGTTTATTAGGGTATGGCTACACCTTC.

The rearrangement links TRBV20-1 to TRBJ2-1, with D perhaps being TRBD1 or TRBD2 (6 bases each). The CDR3 sequence is 15 residues long. Germline V gene data show CDR1 as DFQATT and CDR2 as SNEGSKA (reference sequence). V was clipped by 1 base and J by 0 bases, with 10 bases between them. The CDR3: CSARGRGDSYNEQFF. The CDR3 region has the DNA TGCAGTGCTAGAGGGAGGGGGGACTCCTACAATGAGCAGTTCTTC.

The chain joins TRBV29-1 to TRBJ2-5, with D perhaps TRBD2 (5 bases). The germline CDR1 and CDR2 sequences are SQVTM and ANQGSEA. CDR3 length: 13 amino acids. V lost 4 bases to trimming and J lost 5 bases, with 14 bases between them. The CDR3 DNA sequence: TGCAGCGTTGTCCGACTACCCCAGGAGACCCAGTACTTC. It yields the protein CSVVRLPQETQYF. The variable domain in full, with the rest retrieved from reference TRBV29-1 and TRBJ2-5, is SAVISQKPSRDICQRGTSLTIQCQVDSQVTMMFWYRQQPGQSLTLIATANQGSEATYESGFVIDKFPISRPNLTFSTLTVSNMSPEDSSIYLCSVVRLPQETQYFGPGTRLLVL.

A few counts support this clonotype. This sequence joins TRBV11-1 and TRBJ1-1, with D tentatively TRBD1 (6 bases). V shed 0 bases and J shed 1 base, with 6 bases lying between them. CDR1 is SGHAT, CDR2 FQDESV, per germline (reference sequence). The CDR3 is 14 amino acids. CDR3 protein: CASSLADRNTEAFF. CDR3 bases: TGTGCCAGCAGCTTAGCGGACAGGAACACTGAAGCTTTCTTT.

This clonotype was seen only once. The chain employs TRBV6-1 and TRBJ2-3; TRBD2 matches at 14 bases. The CDR3 totals 16 residues. V dropped 6 bases and J dropped 6; count of bases not matched to a gene: 8. The germline V gene has CDR1 MNHNS and CDR2 SASEGT. Here the CDR3 reads CASRMTSGGGGDTQYF. For the CDR3, the DNA is TGTGCCAGCAGGATGACTAGCGGGGGGGGTGGGGATACGCAGTATTTT.

This chain joins TRBV6-2 or TRBV6-3 and TRBJ1-1; 8 bases line up with TRBD1. This CDR3 is 14 amino acids long. The germline CDR1 and CDR2 sequences are MNHEY and SVGEGT. Trimming took 6 bases from V and 0 from J; bases not matched to a gene: 3. The CDR3 DNA reads as TGTGCCAGCAGGTCCAGGGGGCTGAACACTGAAGCTTTCTTT. Translated, it gives CASRSRGLNTEAFF.

The chain joins TRBV5-6 to TRBJ1-2; TRBD1 might be the D (6 bases). The CDR3 totals 17 residues. Germline V lookup: CDR1 SGHDT, CDR2 YYEEEE. Between the trimmed V and J ends, which lost 4 bases and 0 bases, there was a span of 19 bases. The CDR3 region is CASSATITGRANYGYTF. CDR3 DNA sequence: TGTGCCAGCAGCGCGACGATTACAGGGCGAGCTAACTATGGCTACACCTTC. The full variable domain, rest sourced from reference TRBV5-6 and TRBJ1-2, is DAGVTQSPTHLIKTRGQQVTLRCSPKSGHDTVSWYQQALGQGPQFIFQYYEEEERQRGNFPDRFSGHQFPNYSSELNVNALLLGDSALYLCASSATITGRANYGYTFGSGTRLTVV.

V gene TRBV5-1 combines with J gene TRBJ1-2, with TRBD1 matching over 7 bases. The trim removed 5 bases at V and 5 bases at J, leaving 9 bases unmatched. Germline CDR1 SGHRS, CDR2 YFSETQ. The CDR3 covers 14 residues. The CDR3 coding sequence is TGCGCCAGCAGACCGACAGGGTTAGAGTATGGCTACACCTTC. Residues: CASRPTGLEYGYTF.

V usage is TRBV10-1 and J usage is TRBJ2-3; D could derive from TRBD1 or TRBD2 (6 bases each). The germline V gene has CDR1 WNHNN and CDR2 SYGVQD (reference sequence). V was shortened by 0 bases and J by 11 bases, with 21 bases between the two germline ends. The CDR3 is 16 amino acids. The CDR3 loop is CASSESPEGVAGQQYF. CDR3 DNA: TGCGCCAGCAGTGAGTCCCCCGAGGGGGTGGCGGGGCAGCAGTATTTT.

The sample holds a few counts of this clonotype. V usage is TRBV7-8 and J usage is TRBJ2-7; 7 nucleotides align to TRBD2. Germline V CDR1 and CDR2: SGHVS, FQNEAQ. Losses at the gene ends were 5 bases for V and 2 bases for J; bases not matched to a gene: 9. The CDR3 has 15 amino acids. DNA for the CDR3: TGTGCCAGCAGCGCCTTGGGGGGGTCGGCCTACGAGCAGTACTTC. Translation: CASSALGGSAYEQYF.

This chain uses TRBV6-5 with TRBJ1-3; maybe TRBD1 (6 bases). V was cut by 2 bases and J by 4 bases, with 6 bases left in between. This CDR3 has 13 residues. Germline assignment: CDR1 MNHEY and CDR2 SVGAGI. The CDR3 DNA is TGTGCCAGCAGTTACCAGGGGGGAAACACCATATATTTT. Translated, it gives CASSYQGGNTIYF.

This chain connects TRBV4-2 to TRBJ1-1; the D gene is possibly TRBD1 (5 bases). Trimming shortened V by 1 base and J by 0 bases, and 15 bases separated the two germline ends. The CDR3 sequence is 17 residues long. Germline V lookup: CDR1 LGHNA, CDR2 YNFKEQ. The CDR3 nucleotides are TGTGCCAGCAGCCAAGCCCGAGGGGCAACAATGAACACTGAAGCTTTCTTT. Translated, it gives CASSQARGATMNTEAFF.

This chain connects TRBV7-9 to TRBJ2-3; TRBD2 matches 9 bases. In germline, CDR1 is SEHNR, CDR2 FQNEAQ (reference sequence). With 2 bases clipped from V and 4 bases from J, the junction kept 7 bases outside the gene matches. This CDR3 contains 16 residues. CDR3 nucleotide sequence: TGTGCCAGCAGCTTAAATTTAGCGGGGGCTGCAGATACGCAGTATTTT. It yields the protein CASSLNLAGAADTQYF. Full variable domain (missing parts from reference TRBV7-9 and TRBJ2-3): DTGVSQNPRHKITKRGQNVTFRCDPISEHNRLYWYRQTLGQGPEFLTYFQNEAQLEKSRLLSDRFSAERPKGSFSTLEIQRTEQGDSAMYLCASSLNLAGAADTQYFGPGTRLTVL.

V and J are TRBV21-1 and TRBJ1-1; TRBD1, the table's D call, was not compared with the DNA. TRBV21-1 is classified as a pseudogene. There are 21 residues in the CDR3. The CDR3 nucleotides are TGTGCCAGCAGCAAAGGGGGCATACAGGGGTGGAAGGCCTTAAGGAACACTGAAGCTTTCTTT. Translated, it gives CASSKGGIQGWKALRNTEAFF.

This clonotype was found a few times. The chain combines TRBV28 with TRBJ2-7, with 10 bases fitting TRBD1. J was trimmed by 5 bases and V by 1 base; bases with no gene match: 11. There are 17 residues in the CDR3. CDR1 and CDR2 (germline): MDHEN, SYDVKM. CDR3 region: CASSLLTPGTGANEQYF. CDR3 bases: TGTGCCAGCAGTTTATTAACCCCCGGGACAGGGGCTAACGAGCAGTACTTC.

The chain combines TRBV12-3 or TRBV12-4 with TRBJ2-5, with a possible D match to TRBD2 (6 bases). The CDR3 spans 13 residues. V lost 5 bases and J 5 bases, leaving 12 bases between the germline ends. CDR3 nucleotides: TGTGCCAGCAGTCCCGGGACTTTGGAGACCCAGTACTTC. Protein sequence: CASSPGTLETQYF.

CDR3: CASSLGQGVRGYTF. Written as DNA, the CDR3 is TGTGCCAGCAGTTTAGGGCAGGGAGTGCGGGGCTACACCTTC. The chain has TRBV12-3 or TRBV12-4 and TRBJ1-2; perhaps TRBD1 as D (5 bases). V dropped 1 base and J dropped 8 bases, with 14 bases sitting between them. This CDR3 has 14 amino acids.

This clonotype has only a few counts. The J gene is TRBJ1-2, the V gene TRBV23-1; D gene ambiguous. TRBV23-1 is assigned to the ORF class and has an uncertain function. Trimming removed 10 bases at V and 4 bases at J, with 13 bases between. The CDR3 extends over 12 amino acids. The CDR3 protein is CANEEWGYGYTF. DNA of the CDR3: TGCGCCAACGAGGAATGGGGCTATGGCTACACCTTC.

This sequence joins TRBV5-5 and TRBJ1-6, with a tentative D call TRBD1 (5 bases). The CDR3 covers 16 residues. Germline loops: CDR1 SGHKS, CDR2 YYEKEE (reference sequence). Trimming stripped 4 bases from V and 7 bases from J, with 18 bases between. CDR3 protein: CASSPFPQGFNSPLHF. CDR3 coding DNA: TGTGCCAGCAGCCCTTTTCCTCAGGGTTTCAATTCACCCCTCCACTTT.

The chain employs TRBV12-3 or TRBV12-4 and TRBJ1-2; the D is unclear. V was trimmed by 3 bases and J by 0 bases, leaving 11 bases between them. This CDR3 has 15 amino acids. The CDR3 sequence is CASSFLGDPNYGYTF. Here the CDR3 DNA reads TGTGCCAGCAGTTTTCTGGGCGACCCTAACTATGGCTACACCTTC.

This rearrangement joins TRBV7-8 to TRBJ1-1, with D maybe TRBD1 (5 bases). Germline assignment: CDR1 SGHVS and CDR2 FQNEAQ. V was shortened by 1 base and J by 4 bases, with 10 bases between the two germline ends. There are 14 residues in the CDR3. CDR3 sequence reads: CASSLGGEATEAFF. DNA of the CDR3: TGTGCCAGCAGCTTAGGAGGGGAGGCCACTGAAGCTTTCTTT.

This clonotype was found a few times. The rearrangement joins TRBV7-9 to TRBJ1-6, with 8 bases matching TRBD1. The CDR3 is 15 residues long. Per the germline V gene, CDR1 is SEHNR and CDR2 is FQNEAQ (reference sequence). V lost 4 bases to trimming and J lost 3 bases; unmatched junction nucleotides: 2. CDR3 nucleotide sequence: TGTGCCAGCAGCTCCACAGGGGGCTATAATTCACCCCTCCACTTT. Translating gives CASSSTGGYNSPLHF.

The chain uses TRBV23-1 and TRBJ1-3; D is unclear. TRBV23-1 is an open reading frame, and its role is uncertain. The CDR3 consists of 15 residues. Trimming removed 2 bases from V and 0 bases from J, with 8 bases in between. CDR3 in amino acids: CASSQPTGSGNTIYF. As DNA, the CDR3 is TGCGCCAGCAGTCAACCCACGGGCTCTGGAAACACCATATATTTT.

This clonotype was observed a handful of times. The V and J genes are TRBV30 and TRBJ1-1; D unclear. The CDR3 spans 13 residues. From germline, CDR1 is GTSNPN and CDR2 SVGIG (reference sequence). The V end lost 0 bases, the J end lost 5 bases, and 10 bases lay between the germline ends. The CDR3 DNA reads TGTGCCTGGAGTGTTAACCACGGGACTGAAGCTTTCTTT. It specifies CAWSVNHGTEAFF.